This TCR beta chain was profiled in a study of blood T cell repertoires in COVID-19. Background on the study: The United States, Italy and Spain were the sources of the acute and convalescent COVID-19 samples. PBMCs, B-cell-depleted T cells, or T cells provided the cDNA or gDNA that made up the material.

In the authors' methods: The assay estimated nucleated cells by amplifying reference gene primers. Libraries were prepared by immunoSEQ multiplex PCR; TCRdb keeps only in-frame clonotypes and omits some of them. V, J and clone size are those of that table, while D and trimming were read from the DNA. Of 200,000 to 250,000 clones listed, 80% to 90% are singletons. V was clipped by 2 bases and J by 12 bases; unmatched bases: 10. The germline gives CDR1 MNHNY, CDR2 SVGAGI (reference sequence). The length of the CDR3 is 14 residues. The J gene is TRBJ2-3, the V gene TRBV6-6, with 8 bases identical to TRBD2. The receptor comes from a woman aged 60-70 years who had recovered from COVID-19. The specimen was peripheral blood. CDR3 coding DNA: TGTGCCAGCAGTTACCAGTCTGTTAGCGGGAACCAGTATTTT. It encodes CASSYQSVSGNQYF.